The entry below describes one TCR beta chain. This sample is part of a study of T cell responses to AZD1222 COVID-19 vaccine. The assay was immunoSEQ multiplex PCR, and TCRdb's table has in-frame clones only and misses some. The sample gives roughly 100,000 clones, 80% to 90% of which show up once; around 8.7% is in the top ten. CDR1 and CDR2 (germline): LNHDA, SQIVND (reference sequence). The CDR3 consists of 14 residues. V lost 5 bases to trimming and J lost 6 bases, with 13 bases between them. V usage is TRBV19 and J usage is TRBJ2-2; D is unresolved. The receptor was derived from an adult in good health. The material sequenced was peripheral blood, taken on day 0 of AZD1222 vaccination. CDR3 amino acids: CASSGVAGSGELFF. CDR3 nucleotides: TGTGCCAGTAGTGGGGTGGCAGGCTCCGGGGAGCTGTTTTTT. The full variable domain, in which reference TRBV19 and TRBJ2-2 provide the parts outside the CDR3, is DGGITQSPKYLFRKEGQNVTLSCEQNLNHDAMYWYRQDPGQGLRLIYYSQIVNDFQKGDIAEGYSVSREKKESFPLTVTSAQKNPTAFYLCASSGVAGSGELFFGEGSRLTVL.